Reported below is one T cell receptor (beta chain). Its specificity is unknown. The germline V and J ends were trimmed by 7 bases and 4 bases, with 16 bases remaining between them. This CDR3 has 15 residues. The germline gives CDR1 SGHVS, CDR2 FQNEAQ. The entry originates in a study of T-cell memory formation after mild COVID-19. Libraries for TCRalpha and TCRbeta carried sample barcodes and unique molecular identifiers via 5'RACE. TCRdb called the 5' RACE reads again in MiXCR, with one record for every CDR3 protein. This sample yields 100,000 to 130,000 distinct CDR3 sequences, of which 18% are seen a single time; approximately 5.5% belongs to the top ten. Study results and caveats: Day 15 to 85 contracting clones showed balanced CD4/CD8; day 15 to 37 expanders favored CD4+.

This chain joins TRBV7-8 and TRBJ2-2, with a weak D call TRBD2 (7 bases). Sequenced sample: PBMCs or a T cell subset sorted from them (not recorded which). The TCR was taken from a man aged 18 to 30 who had mild COVID-19 (a few samples of this study predate the infection). Cell type and time point are not known. CDR3 amino acids: CASTLRGGITGELFF. CDR3 in DNA: TGTGCCAGCACCCTGAGGGGGGGGATCACCGGGGAGCTGTTTTTT.